Listed below are T cell receptor beta chains from one sample, sequenced in a study of beta chain features in type 1 diabetes. Data came from immunoSEQ multiplex PCR; TCRdb stores just in-frame clones and leaves some out. Of 600,000 to 700,000 clones in the sample, approximately 13% were seen once. The sequencing sample was made of naive CD4+ T cells from blood. These TCRs come from a man aged 30 to 45 with type 1 diabetes. CDR3s include the opening cysteine and the closing phenylalanine or tryptophan. The order of the fields is V gene, J gene, D gene, clone size, CDR3 DNA, CDR3 protein. The D gene is left open where the match is weak. Size is stated for part of the rows, as once, few or many counts, or as a class when the clone is expanded.

>TRBV29-1|TRBJ2-3|-|-
TGCAGCGTTCTAAGGGGAGTTGGCACAGATACGCAGTATTTT
CSVLRGVGTDTQYF
>TRBV11-2|TRBJ2-2|TRBD1|-
TGTGCCAGCAGCCCCTCGAGACAGGGGTTCGGGGAGCTGTTTTTT
CASSPSRQGFGELFF
>TRBV29-1|TRBJ1-6|TRBD1|few
TGCAGCGTTCGACAGGGGGCCGATTCACCCCTCCACTTT
CSVRQGADSPLHF
>TRBV7-2|TRBJ2-1|-|few
TGTGCCAGCAGCCTCGGGTGGTGGGAGCAGTTCTTC
CASSLGWWEQFF
>TRBV2|TRBJ1-6|-|-
TGTGCCAGCAGTGATAATCGGCCACCCCTCCACTTT
CASSDNRPPLHF
>TRBV6-5|TRBJ2-7|-|few
TGTGCCAGCAGTTACACGGCCGAGACGAGCGAGCAGTACTTC
CASSYTAETSEQYF
>TRBV7-6|TRBJ2-3|-|few
TGTGCCAGCAGCTCCTCAGGGTGGGCAGATACGCAGTATTTT
CASSSSGWADTQYF
>TRBV5-4|TRBJ1-1|-|-
TGTGCCAGCAGCTTGCAGGCACTGAACACTGAAGCTTTCTTT
CASSLQALNTEAFF
>TRBV5-4|TRBJ2-1|TRBD1|few
TGTGCCAGCAGCTCGGGACAGGGATTTGCAATAGAGCAGTTCTTC
CASSSGQGFAIEQFF
>TRBV4-3|TRBJ2-7|-|-
TGCGCCAGCAGCCAAGATGGTGACAGATCCTACGAGCAGTACTTC
CASSQDGDRSYEQYF
>TRBV9|TRBJ2-7|-|few
TGTGCCAGCAGCGTACAGGGGTCTCAGGACGAGCAGTACTTC
CASSVQGSQDEQYF
>TRBV29-1|TRBJ2-1|-|-
TGCAGCCCTCAAAATTCCAATGAGCAGTTCTTC
CSPQNSNEQFF
>TRBV6-5|TRBJ2-7|-|-
TGTGCCAGCAGTTACTCGAGTGAAGGCCCCTACGAGCAGTACTTC
CASSYSSEGPYEQYF
>TRBV27|TRBJ1-6|-|few
TGTGCCAGCAGTTCCTACGACCCCAGGGGTTCACCCCTCCACTTT
CASSSYDPRGSPLHF
>TRBV4-2|TRBJ2-3|TRBD2|few
TGTGCCAGCAGCCAAGAAAGCGGGGGCACAGATACGCAGTATTTT
CASSQESGGTDTQYF
>TRBV4-3|TRBJ2-1|-|-
TGCGCCAGCAGCCAAGAGCTACCCGGCAATGAGCAGTTCTTC
CASSQELPGNEQFF
>TRBV29-1|TRBJ1-4|-|-
TGCAGCGTCCTCCTCGAGGGTTGGGGAAAACTGTTTTTT
CSVLLEGWGKLFF
>TRBV5-1|TRBJ1-6|-|-
TGCGCCAGCAGCTTAGCGAGTCAATCACCCCTCCACTTT
CASSLASQSPLHF
>TRBV18|TRBJ1-1|-|-
TGTGCCAGCTCCCCCGGGAACACTGAAGCTTTCTTT
CASSPGNTEAFF
>TRBV5-4|TRBJ2-7|-|-
TGTGCCAGCAGCTTCGGCAGGGGCGGCCCTAACGAGCAGTACTTC
CASSFGRGGPNEQYF